This TCR beta chain was obtained from a study of blood T cells in healthy people across ages. There are 14 residues in the CDR3. The ends were cut back, 5 bases at V and 6 bases at J, with 17 bases in the middle. Germline CDR1 and CDR2: SGHTA and FQGNSA. Alongside a J-beta primer mix, a sample-barcoded 5' primer served in a second PCR lasting about 7 to 11 cycles. TCRdb re-called the 5' RACE reads through MiXCR, storing one row per CDR3 protein. The repertoire holds 1.5 million to 2 million distinct CDR3 sequences, with under 30% as singletons. There are a few counts of this clonotype. Source material: blood. The V and J genes are TRBV7-2 and TRBJ2-7, with D maybe TRBD1 (6 bases). The TCR originated in a woman in her twenties or thirties in good health. The DNA for the CDR3 is TGTGCCAGCAGCCTTCCGGTTGGGGGCTCCGAGCAGTACTTC. It encodes CASSLPVGGSEQYF.